Reported below is one T cell receptor (beta chain). Which antigen it targets is not known. Base qualities are not recorded, but no much larger clone differs from it by a single base. This sample was included in a study of cytomegalovirus exposure and HLA in healthy donors (dated by TCRdb to about 2017). A note on the overall study: An earlier analysis of roughly 500 of the donors reported 250 to 350 Gb of sequence data and 120 million or so unique TCR beta sequences from 150 million to 200 million T cells. An early release that covered roughly 600 HLA-typed donors contained approximately 300 gigabases of sequencing data and approximately 85 million unique TCR sequences. The genetic ancestry cluster associated with self-reported Caucasian donors included 65% to 90% of the roughly 410 genotyped donors. The study was designed to test whether signatures of past pathogen exposure could be identified by cataloging public T cell receptors. The study profiled the T cell repertoires of fewer than 850 subjects by immunosequencing and related them to cytomegalovirus serostatus. A separate validation cohort of approximately 120 different subjects was used in addition to the roughly 700-subject first cohort. The study combined high-throughput TCR immunosequencing, statistical association of individual TCRs with disease status, and machine learning to predict cytomegalovirus infection status. A later analysis re-analyzed previously published TCR beta repertoires from approximately 700 donors and added high-resolution HLA genotyping to study TCR occurrence patterns. Rather than using new phenotypic data, the later analysis identified candidate immune exposures from TCR beta sequences and from how often those sequences occurred across donors. To decide whether each TCR beta V gene segment behaved as functional or pseudogenic, an earlier analysis of some 600 of the donors relied on high-throughput TCR beta sequencing. Donor age, sex, ethnicity and CMV serostatus were collected together with the repertoire data. Genome-wide SNP genotypes for about three fifths of the 666 donors were used in a later genetic analysis, which treated that subset as a discovery cohort. Every discovery cohort repertoire had been produced on one sequencing platform. HLA typing included class I and class II loci at four-digit resolution. Typing coverage differed by locus: A, B, C, DRB1 and DQB1 were typed in about 629-630 donors, DQA1 in approximately 520, DPA1 in roughly 590, and DPB1 in 450 to 480. Roughly five DR-DQ haplotypes were treated as single units for association and clustering because of strong linkage in the cohort. On average, 235,054 unique TCR beta nucleotide sequences were sequenced per donor among 398 genotyped donors of the cohort, with roughly 19% of those sequences being non-productive.

What the work shows at the level of the full study, not this receptor alone: It was suggested by the authors that the approach could potentially be generalized to other disease states and immunological phenotypes. A total of 150 to 200 TCR beta chains were listed by the study as associated with cytomegalovirus. Several of the top co-occurrence clusters appeared to be linked to parvovirus B19, influenza, CMV and Epstein-Barr virus, according to a later analysis. Cytomegalovirus status was reported to be diagnosed by the classifier with high specificity and sensitivity in both the original and validation cohorts. In an earlier analysis of approximately 600 of the donors, most TCR beta V segments were observed in productive rearrangements about 90% or about 30% of the time, broadly matching IMGT annotations. A further reported finding was that TCR beta sequences accurately predicted the HLA-A and HLA-B alleles for most subjects in the first cohort. Roughly uniform sequencing depth across donors was assumed in presence/absence analyses, although this assumption may not hold. According to a later analysis, TCR association rates differed among HLA loci, with DRB1 alleles showing the most associated TCRs and HLA-C alleles showing the fewest. The sequencing pipeline was judged likely to have produced a cluster of highly shared sequence variants as a technical artifact. While some public TCRs were present in many individuals, most TCR sequences turned up only very rarely across donors. In this cohort, only TCR beta chains were sequenced, and detectable features were limited by the absence of alpha or paired-chain data. In vitro tests confirmed that three of the cytomegalovirus-associated TCR beta chains recognize cytomegalovirus antigens. When HLA alleles, especially DR and DQ, strongly co-occurred, attributing TCR associations to individual alleles was difficult. Over 15 rarely observed V segments, including chromosome 9 orphons, were excluded from the earlier analysis of some 590 of the donors because counts were too low. Because HLA typing was missing for some donors at each locus, association tests included only the typed subset. Immune exposure information for the cohort was limited to CMV serostatus. A later analysis found that most CMV-associated TCR beta chains appeared HLA-restricted, with HLA associations seemingly driven largely by CMV exposure. In a later analysis, HLA-associated TCR beta chains were found to be more clonally expanded and to have lower generation probabilities than equally common non-associated chains. Correlated functional status among segregating V segments might reflect linkage disequilibrium, but an unknown experimental factor could not be ruled out. V-gene and J-gene trimming of TCR beta chains was associated with a missense DCLRE1C variant in a later genetic analysis, and the association was replicated in an independent cohort. A later genetic analysis reported fewer N-insertions in productive TCRs among donors in an Asian-associated ancestry cluster than the roughly 690-donor mean. At a false discovery rate of 0.05, a later analysis linked approximately 18,000 TCR beta sequences to specific HLA alleles.

The library was made by the immunoSEQ multiplex PCR assay. A mixture of 60 forward primers for TCR Vbeta segments and 13 reverse primers for TCR Jbeta segments was used in the multiplex PCR. The CDR3 region of rearranged TCR beta genes was amplified from genomic DNA by a multiplex PCR assay. Amplified TCR beta libraries were sequenced as 87-base-pair reads on the Illumina HiSeq System. On the authors' methods: Across the roughly 600 repertoires, a later analysis counted 80 million or so unique TCR beta chains, around 11 million of which were shared by at least two donors. A nearest-neighbor algorithm error-corrected the raw reads and collapsed the reads into unique sequences, merging closely related sequences to remove PCR and sequencing errors. To assign V, D and J gene segments, CDR3 sequences were aligned to IMGT reference sequences. Each retained sequence needed at least a six-nucleotide match to both a V gene segment and a J gene segment. Rearrangements were called productive when the CDR3 lacked stop codons and stayed in frame with V and J; all others were non-productive. CDR3 was defined according to IMGT convention as the region running from the second conserved V-encoded cysteine to the conserved J-encoded phenylalanine. The earlier analysis of fewer than 700 of the donors excluded sequences that lacked an unambiguous match to a single V gene segment. An earlier analysis of almost 600 of the donors classified V segments as functional when productive rearrangements were above 56.7% and as segregating when the standard deviation between donors was above 5%. A statistical classification framework was developed to diagnose cytomegalovirus status using the catalog of TCR beta chain sequences. In a later analysis, TCR nucleotide sequences were compared against IMGT/GENE-DB human TR gene sequences so that V and J genes could be assigned. The TCRdist pipeline was used in a later analysis to assign CDR3 sequences and most-parsimonious VDJ recombination scenarios. In a later analysis, every TCR beta chain was defined by the combination of its CDR3 amino acid sequence and its V-gene family, and reads without a unique V-gene family were dropped. To address suspected cross-contamination and a sequencing artifact, a later analysis removed around 590 highly shared, low-generation-probability nucleotide sequences. For each public chain, a later analysis derived a clonal expansion index from normalized ranks of inferred template counts within each repertoire. In a later analysis, generation probabilities were computed using a VDJ recombination model fitted to out-of-frame rearrangements, and the results were checked against IGoR. In a later analysis, hypergeometric tests were used to score TCR-TCR, TCR-HLA and TCR-CMV co-occurrence, with a repertoire-size bias correction applied to TCR pairs. A later analysis estimated false discovery rates by permuting HLA or CMV assignments 20 times. In a later analysis, co-occurring TCRs were grouped using DBSCAN, with TCRdist sequence similarity added in when clustering inside HLA-allele-positive subsets. Repertoires with fewer than 30,000 or more than 120,000 public chains, plus five repertoires with anomalous nucleotide sharing, were excluded from co-occurrence clustering. This immuneACCESS table, as held by TCRdb, lists in-frame sequences with V and J called but not all clones. Of the missing ones, under half trace to an unresolved V gene in checked studies; the others have no known cause. That table gives V, J and clone size, and the DNA gave D and trimming. In this sample the table shows about 140,000 clones, 75% to 80% of which occur a single time. The top ten clonotypes cover approximately 1.5% of the sample.

The cohort comprised 670 or so healthy bone marrow donors. Cohort members were all nominally healthy when sampled, although unrecorded immune exposures were likely present. The donor was CMV seronegative and belonged to the group of 352 seronegative cohort members. A peripheral blood sample was collected from each donor, and TCR beta sequencing was performed on peripheral blood mononuclear cells. Genomic DNA extraction from the blood cell samples was performed with the Qiagen DNeasy Blood Extraction Kit. What was sequenced was PBMCs. The receptor was isolated from a female donor in good health and CMV-seronegative.

The DNA reads as follows: TGTGCCAGCAGCTTAGCGGCGGGCAGGGGTGGTGGCTACACCTTC. It codes for CASSLAAGRGGGYTF. This receptor chain uses TRBV7-2 and TRBJ1-2, with TRBD1 perhaps the D gene, on 6 matching bases. Taken from the germline V gene, the CDR1 and CDR2 loops are SGHTA and FQGNSA. V is shortened by 0 bases, J by 7 bases, and the region joining them spans 15 bases. The CDR3 goes from the cysteine to the phenylalanine over 15 residues. Only CDR3 DNA is held: 45 bases, read in frame from base 1.